A single sample gave rise to the 21 T cell receptor beta chains below, sequenced in a study of STAT5B mutations in CD4+ large granular lymphocyte leukemia. Method: immunoSEQ multiplex PCR; TCRdb's copy keeps in-frame clones and lacks some. This sample has around 8,100 clones, with 76% found just once. Sample: PBMCs. Receptor source: a woman aged 60-75 years with CD4+ T-cell large granular lymphocyte leukemia.

The V gene is TRBV6-5, the J gene TRBJ1-1; D not certain. V lost 5 bases, J lost 3 bases, and 16 bases lay in between. The CDR3 is made up of 15 amino acids. Germline V gives CDR1 MNHEY, CDR2 SVGAGI. CDR3: CASSHPAGFDTEAFF. The CDR3 coding sequence is TGTGCCAGCAGTCACCCGGCGGGATTCGACACTGAAGCTTTCTTT.

This chain connects TRBV30 to TRBJ1-2; the D is unclear. Germline CDR1 reads GTSNPN; CDR2 reads SVGIG (reference sequence). The CDR3 has 13 residues. Between the trimmed V and J ends, which lost 0 bases and 7 bases, there was a span of 12 bases. The CDR3 here is CAWSVLIRSGYTF. In DNA form, the CDR3 reads TGTGCCTGGAGTGTCCTAATCAGGAGTGGCTACACCTTC. Based on the CDR3 plus reference TRBV30 and TRBJ1-2, the full variable domain is SQTIHQWPATLVQPVGSPLSLECTVEGTSNPNLYWYRQAAGRGLQLLFYSVGIGQISSEVPQNLSASRPQDRQFILSSKKLLLSDSGFYLCAWSVLIRSGYTFGSGTRLTVV.

The chain joins TRBV28 to TRBJ2-7; possible D gene TRBD1, 7 bases. The length of the CDR3 is 14 residues. V dropped 2 bases and J dropped 4 bases, with 12 bases sitting between them. Germline-derived CDR1 and CDR2 are MDHEN and SYDVKM. CDR3 nucleotide sequence: TGTGCCAGCAGTTTAGGGTCAGGGGGGTACGAGCAGTACTTC. Translating gives CASSLGSGGYEQYF.

V usage is TRBV28 and J usage is TRBJ2-1, with D possibly being TRBD2 (6 bases). The CDR3 runs to 15 residues. The germline V gene has CDR1 MDHEN and CDR2 SYDVKM. Trimming removed 7 bases from V and 3 bases from J, with 16 bases in between. The CDR3 DNA sequence: TGTGCCAGCACCTCCCCGGAGGGAGGCTACAATGAGCAGTTCTTC. Its translation is CASTSPEGGYNEQFF.

This chain connects TRBV19 to TRBJ2-1; D might be TRBD1 (5 bases). This CDR3 spans 15 amino acids. CDR1 and CDR2 from the germline V gene are LNHDA and SQIVND (reference sequence). With 1 base removed from V and 8 bases from J, the gap between germline ends came to 15 bases. In DNA form, the CDR3 reads TGTGCCAGTAGTATAGCAGGGTATGCAGTTGATGAGCAGTTCTTC. It translates to CASSIAGYAVDEQFF. The whole variable domain, filled in from reference TRBV19 and TRBJ2-1, reads DGGITQSPKYLFRKEGQNVTLSCEQNLNHDAMYWYRQDPGQGLRLIYYSQIVNDFQKGDIAEGYSVSREKKESFPLTVTSAQKNPTAFYLCASSIAGYAVDEQFFGPGTRLTVL.

The V call is TRBV5-6, the J call TRBJ1-2, with 9 nucleotides matching TRBD1. CDR3 length: 14 amino acids. In germline, CDR1 is SGHDT, CDR2 YYEEEE. Losses at the gene ends were 0 bases for V and 6 bases for J; bases not matched to a gene: 3. DNA for the CDR3: TGTGCCAGCAGCTTGGGACAGGGGGACGATGGCTACACCTTC. Its protein product is CASSLGQGDDGYTF. Supplemented by reference TRBV5-6 and TRBJ1-2, the full variable domain reads DAGVTQSPTHLIKTRGQQVTLRCSPKSGHDTVSWYQQALGQGPQFIFQYYEEEERQRGNFPDRFSGHQFPNYSSELNVNALLLGDSALYLCASSLGQGDDGYTFGSGTRLTVV.

V is TRBV7-8 and J is TRBJ2-1; possible D gene TRBD2, 6 bases. CDR3 size: 15 residues. Germline CDR1 and CDR2: SGHVS and FQNEAQ. Trimming took off 2 bases at V and 7 bases at J, with 15 bases between the two ends. The CDR3 here is CASSLTGELGNEQFF. In DNA, the CDR3 is TGTGCCAGCAGCTTAACGGGAGAACTGGGGAATGAGCAGTTCTTC.

This chain uses TRBV28 with TRBJ2-5; TRBD2 agrees at 10 bases. CDR1 is MDHEN, CDR2 SYDVKM, per germline. V trimming: 0 bases; J trimming: 5 bases; junction bases outside the gene matches: 21. This CDR3 has 21 amino acids. The DNA of the CDR3 is TGTGCCAGCAGTTTATGGACAGGGGCGACCAGCGGGAGGGCCGGGTTGGAGACCCAGTACTTC. Translation: CASSLWTGATSGRAGLETQYF.

The rearrangement joins TRBV30 to TRBJ2-1; D not resolved. The germline CDR1 and CDR2 sequences are GTSNPN and SVGIG (reference sequence). The germline V and J ends were trimmed by 2 bases and 6 bases, with 5 bases remaining between them. CDR3 length: 11 residues. CDR3 amino acids: CAWSIGNEQFF. CDR3 bases: TGTGCCTGGAGTATTGGCAATGAGCAGTTCTTC.

This clone is labeled as medium-sized (0.01 to 0.1%). V gene TRBV10-2 combines with J gene TRBJ1-1; D not resolved. Germline CDR1 reads WSHSY; CDR2 reads SAAADI. Deletions cut 6 bases from V and 2 bases from J, with 13 bases between. The CDR3 loop spans 14 amino acids. CDR3 DNA sequence: TGCGCCAGCAGAGCTGGACCGTCCAACACTGAAGCTTTCTTT. Its translation is CASRAGPSNTEAFF.

This clone was counted only a few times. V is TRBV7-2 and J is TRBJ1-5; D uncertain. Germline V CDR1 and CDR2: SGHTA, FQGNSA. V was pared by 3 bases and J by 2 bases, with 8 bases between. CDR3 length: 14 residues. The CDR3 is CASSFEPGNQPQHF. In DNA form, the CDR3 reads TGTGCCAGCAGCTTTGAACCGGGCAATCAGCCCCAGCATTTT. The whole variable domain, filled in from reference TRBV7-2 and TRBJ1-5, reads GAGVSQSPSNKVTEKGKDVELRCDPISGHTALYWYRQSLGQGLEFLIYFQGNSAPDKSGLPSDRFSAERTGGSVSTLTIQRTQQEDSAVYLCASSFEPGNQPQHFGDGTRLSIL.

The V call is TRBV5-4, the J call TRBJ1-6; D perhaps matches TRBD1 (5 bases). The V and J ends lost 0 bases and 1 base respectively, with 5 bases between them. The CDR3 is 15 residues long. The V gene's germline CDR1 is SGHNT and CDR2 YYREEE (reference sequence). CDR3 in amino acids: CASSLGGSYNSPLHF. CDR3 DNA sequence: TGTGCCAGCAGCTTGGGGGGGTCCTATAATTCACCCCTCCACTTT.

This clone was seen only a few times. This chain uses TRBV7-2 with TRBJ1-2; TRBD1 matches at 8 bases. CDR1 SGHTA and CDR2 FQGNSA come from the germline V gene. The CDR3 has 13 residues. Trimming cost V 4 bases and J 6 bases; bases outside gene matches: 4. CDR3 amino acids: CASSSRTGNGYTF. CDR3 sequence (DNA): TGTGCCAGCAGCTCTAGGACAGGGAATGGCTACACCTTC.

This clone came up once. V and J are TRBV7-7 and TRBJ2-5, with 7 positions matching TRBD1. CDR1 and CDR2 (germline): SSHAT, FNYEAQ (reference sequence). V trimming: 3 bases; J trimming: 3 bases; junction bases outside the gene matches: 4. The CDR3 totals 14 residues. CDR3 nucleotide sequence: TGTGCCAGCAGCTTGGACAGGACCAAAGAGACCCAGTACTTC. This gives the protein CASSLDRTKETQYF.

The chain has TRBV27 and TRBJ2-7, with TRBD1 matching over 7 bases. The germline V gene encodes CDR1 MNHEY and CDR2 SMNVEV (reference sequence). The CDR3 contains 15 residues. Trimming took 5 bases from V and 1 from J; bases not matched to a gene: 8. This CDR3 is CASSLGIQGSYEQYF. For the CDR3, the DNA is TGTGCCAGCAGTCTGGGTATACAGGGGTCCTACGAGCAGTACTTC.

This chain joins TRBV19 and TRBJ1-1, with 7 bases identical to TRBD1. From germline, CDR1 is LNHDA and CDR2 SQIVND (reference sequence). This CDR3 spans 15 amino acids. Trimming at V came to 3 bases and at J to 7 bases, leaving 11 bases not matched to a gene. CDR3: CASSIRQGEKVEAFF. DNA for the CDR3: TGTGCCAGTAGTATTAGACAGGGAGAAAAGGTTGAAGCTTTCTTT.

The genes are TRBV29-1 and TRBJ2-1; 11 bases fit TRBD2. J was trimmed by 7 bases and V by 4 bases; bases with no gene match: 9. This CDR3 has 15 residues. Germline CDR1 SQVTM, CDR2 ANQGSEA. Here the CDR3 reads CSVGGLAEPLNEQFF. As DNA, the CDR3 is TGCAGCGTTGGGGGACTAGCGGAACCTCTGAATGAGCAGTTCTTC.

The genes are TRBV7-9 and TRBJ2-1, with 8 bases fitting TRBD2. V was pared by 5 bases and J by 5 bases, with 11 bases of the junction left unmatched. The CDR3 has 16 amino acids. Germline CDR1 SEHNR, CDR2 FQNEAQ (reference sequence). The CDR3 DNA reads TGTGCCAGCAGCGCGGGGGGTAGCGGGCCGAACAATGAGCAGTTCTTC. Translating gives CASSAGGSGPNNEQFF.

In its sample, this clone was seen once. J is TRBJ2-7 and V is TRBV29-1, with D maybe TRBD2 (5 bases). Germline lookup yields CDR1 SQVTM and CDR2 ANQGSEA. The V end was cut by 4 bases, the J end by 5 bases, with 15 bases between. This CDR3 region has 13 residues. The CDR3 nucleotides are TGCAGCGTTGTACCGGGGATCCGGGACGAGCAGTACTTC. It is translated as CSVVPGIRDEQYF.

This clone was counted between two and nine times. The rearrangement links TRBV30 to TRBJ1-5, with 11 bases aligning to TRBD1. In germline, CDR1 is GTSNPN, CDR2 SVGIG (reference sequence). CDR3 size: 15 residues. After removal of 2 bases from V and 6 bases from J, the junction contained 6 bases not matched to a gene. In nucleotides, the CDR3 is TGTGCCTGGAGTTCCGGGACAGGGGGAATTCAGCCCCAGCATTTT. This encodes CAWSSGTGGIQPQHF.

The rearrangement joins TRBV9 to TRBJ2-4; D gene uncertain. V was shortened by 4 bases and J by 2 bases, with 10 bases between the two germline ends. The CDR3 totals 14 residues. Looked up from germline, CDR1 is SGDLS and CDR2 is YYNGEE. CDR3 DNA sequence: TGTGCCAGCAGCCCCCCCGAGACCAAAAACATTCAGTACTTC. This sequence encodes CASSPPETKNIQYF. Full variable domain (remainder filled in from reference TRBV9 and TRBJ2-4): DSGVTQTPKHLITATGQRVTLRCSPRSGDLSVYWYQQSLDQGLQFLIQYYNGEERAKGNILERFSAQQFPDLHSELNLSSLELGDSALYFCASSPPETKNIQYFGAGTRLSVL.